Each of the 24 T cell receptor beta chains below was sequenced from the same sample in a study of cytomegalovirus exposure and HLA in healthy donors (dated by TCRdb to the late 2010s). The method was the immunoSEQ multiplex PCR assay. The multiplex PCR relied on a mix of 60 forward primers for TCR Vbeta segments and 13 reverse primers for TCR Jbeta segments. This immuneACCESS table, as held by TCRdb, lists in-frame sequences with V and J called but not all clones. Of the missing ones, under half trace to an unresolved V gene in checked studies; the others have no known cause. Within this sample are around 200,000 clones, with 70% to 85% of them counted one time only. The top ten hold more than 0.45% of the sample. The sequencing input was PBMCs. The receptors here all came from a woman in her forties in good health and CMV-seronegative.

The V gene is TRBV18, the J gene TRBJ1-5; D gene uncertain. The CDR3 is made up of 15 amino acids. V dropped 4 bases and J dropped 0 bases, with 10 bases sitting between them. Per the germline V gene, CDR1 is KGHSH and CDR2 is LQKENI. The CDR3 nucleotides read TGTGCCAGCTCACTCGGCAGGCATAGCAATCAGCCCCAGCATTTT. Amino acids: CASSLGRHSNQPQHF.

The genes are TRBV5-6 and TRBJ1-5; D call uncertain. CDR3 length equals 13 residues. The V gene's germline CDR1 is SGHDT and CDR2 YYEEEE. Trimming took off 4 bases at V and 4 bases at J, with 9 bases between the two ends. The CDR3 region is CASSLSWNQPQHF. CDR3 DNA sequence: TGTGCCAGCAGCCTCAGTTGGAATCAGCCCCAGCATTTT.

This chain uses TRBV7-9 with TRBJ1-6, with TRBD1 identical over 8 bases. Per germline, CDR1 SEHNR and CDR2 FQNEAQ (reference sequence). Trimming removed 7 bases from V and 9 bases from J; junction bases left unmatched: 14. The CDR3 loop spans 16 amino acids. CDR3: CASNHGGDRSSSPLHF. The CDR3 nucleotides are TGTGCCAGCAACCATGGAGGGGACAGGTCTTCTTCACCCCTCCACTTT.

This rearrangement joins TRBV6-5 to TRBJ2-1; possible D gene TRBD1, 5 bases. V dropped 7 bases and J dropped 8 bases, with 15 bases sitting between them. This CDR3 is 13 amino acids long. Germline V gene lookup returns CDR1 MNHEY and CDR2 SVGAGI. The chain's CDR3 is CASMLQGAHEQFF. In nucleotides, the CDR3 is TGTGCCAGCATGCTACAAGGGGCCCATGAGCAGTTCTTC.

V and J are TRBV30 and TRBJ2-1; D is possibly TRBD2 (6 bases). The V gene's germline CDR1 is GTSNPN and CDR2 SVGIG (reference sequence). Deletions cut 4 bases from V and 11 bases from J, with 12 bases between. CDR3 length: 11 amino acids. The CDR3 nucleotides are TGTGCCTGGACAGGAGGGGCCCAGCAGTTCTTC. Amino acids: CAWTGGAQQFF.

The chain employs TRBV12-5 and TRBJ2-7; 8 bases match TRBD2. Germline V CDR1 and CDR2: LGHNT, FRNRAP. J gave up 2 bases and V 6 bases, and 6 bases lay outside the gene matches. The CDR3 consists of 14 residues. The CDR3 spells CASGRGGHPYEQYF. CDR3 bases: TGTGCTAGTGGCCGGGGGGGCCATCCCTACGAGCAGTACTTC. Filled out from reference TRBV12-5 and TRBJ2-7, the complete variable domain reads DARVTQTPRHKVTEMGQEVTMRCQPILGHNTVFWYRQTMMQGLELLAYFRNRAPLDDSGMPKDRFSAEMPDATLATLKIQPSEPRDSAVYFCASGRGGHPYEQYFGPGTRLTVT.

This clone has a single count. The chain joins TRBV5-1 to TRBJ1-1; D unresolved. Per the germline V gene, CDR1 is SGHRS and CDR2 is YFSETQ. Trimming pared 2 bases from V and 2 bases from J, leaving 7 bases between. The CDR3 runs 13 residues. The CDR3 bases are TGCGCCAGCAGCTTATTTTTAAACACTGAAGCTTTCTTT. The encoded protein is CASSLFLNTEAFF.

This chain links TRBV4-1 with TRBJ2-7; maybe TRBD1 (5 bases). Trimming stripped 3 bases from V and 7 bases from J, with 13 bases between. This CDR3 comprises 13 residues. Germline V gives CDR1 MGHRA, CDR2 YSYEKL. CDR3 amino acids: CASSQNAGREQYF. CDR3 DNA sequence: TGCGCCAGCAGCCAGAATGCAGGGCGTGAGCAGTACTTC.

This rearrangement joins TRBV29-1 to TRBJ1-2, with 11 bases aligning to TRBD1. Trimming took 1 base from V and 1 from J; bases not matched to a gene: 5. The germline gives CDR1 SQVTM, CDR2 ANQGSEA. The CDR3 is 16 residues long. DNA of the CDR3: TGCAGCGTTGAAGGGAGGACAGGGGGCGGTAACTATGGCTACACCTTC. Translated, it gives CSVEGRTGGGNYGYTF.

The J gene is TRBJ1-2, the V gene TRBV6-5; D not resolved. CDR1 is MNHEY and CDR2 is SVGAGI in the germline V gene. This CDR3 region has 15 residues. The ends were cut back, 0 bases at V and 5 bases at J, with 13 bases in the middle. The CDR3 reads CASSYSTAGSYGYTF. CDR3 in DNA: TGTGCCAGCAGTTACTCGACGGCAGGTTCTTATGGCTACACCTTC.

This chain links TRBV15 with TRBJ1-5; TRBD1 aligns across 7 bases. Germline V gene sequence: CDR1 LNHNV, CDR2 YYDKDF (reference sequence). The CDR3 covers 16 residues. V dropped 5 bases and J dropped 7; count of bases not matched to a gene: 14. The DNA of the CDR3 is TGTGCCACCAGCCCTTTTCTTCAGCAGGGGGTGCAGCCCCAGCATTTT. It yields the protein CATSPFLQQGVQPQHF.

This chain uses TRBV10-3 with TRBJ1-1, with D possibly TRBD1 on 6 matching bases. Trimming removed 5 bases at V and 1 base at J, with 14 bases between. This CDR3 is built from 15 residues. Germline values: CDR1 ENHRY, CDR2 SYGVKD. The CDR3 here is CAISSQGGGNTEAFF. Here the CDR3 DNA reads TGTGCCATCAGTTCACAGGGCGGTGGGAACACTGAAGCTTTCTTT.

CDR3 amino acids: CASTRDNYGYTF. Written as DNA, the CDR3 is TGTGCCAGCACTCGGGATAACTATGGCTACACCTTC. The rearrangement joins TRBV28 to TRBJ1-2; D uncertain. Germline loops: CDR1 MDHEN, CDR2 SYDVKM. V gave up 7 bases and J gave up 1 base, with 7 bases separating them. This CDR3 spans 12 amino acids.

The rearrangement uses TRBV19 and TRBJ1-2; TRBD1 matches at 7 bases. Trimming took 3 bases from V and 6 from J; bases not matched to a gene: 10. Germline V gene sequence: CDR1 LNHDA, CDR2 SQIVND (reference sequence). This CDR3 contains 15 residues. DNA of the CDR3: TGTGCCAGTAGTATCCCAGACAGGGTCTGGGATGGCTACACCTTC. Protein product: CASSIPDRVWDGYTF.

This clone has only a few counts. DNA for the CDR3: TGTGCCAGCAACCTCAGGGGTGAAAAACTGTTTTTT. The encoded protein is CASNLRGEKLFF. V is TRBV4-2 and J is TRBJ1-4, with D tentatively TRBD1 (6 bases). Germline CDR1 reads LGHNA; CDR2 reads YNFKEQ. V lost 7 bases and J 7 bases, leaving 10 bases between the germline ends. This CDR3 has 12 residues.

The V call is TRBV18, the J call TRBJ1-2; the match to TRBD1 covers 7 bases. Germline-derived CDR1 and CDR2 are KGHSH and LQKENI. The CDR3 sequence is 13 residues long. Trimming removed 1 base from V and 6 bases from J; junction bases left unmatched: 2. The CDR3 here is CASSPRGTDGYTF. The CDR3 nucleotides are TGTGCCAGCTCACCACGGGGGACAGATGGCTACACCTTC.

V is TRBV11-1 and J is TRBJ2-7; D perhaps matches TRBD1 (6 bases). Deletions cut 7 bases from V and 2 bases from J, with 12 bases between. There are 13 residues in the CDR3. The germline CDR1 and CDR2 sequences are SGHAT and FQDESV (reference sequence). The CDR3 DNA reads TGTGCCAGCAAGTTCGAGGGGGCCTACGAGCAGTACTTC. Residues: CASKFEGAYEQYF.

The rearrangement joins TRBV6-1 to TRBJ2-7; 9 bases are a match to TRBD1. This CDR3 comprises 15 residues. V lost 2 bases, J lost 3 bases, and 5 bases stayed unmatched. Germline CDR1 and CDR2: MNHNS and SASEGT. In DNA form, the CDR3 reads TGTGCCAGCAGTGAACGACCGGGACAGGGCTACGAGCAGTACTTC. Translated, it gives CASSERPGQGYEQYF.

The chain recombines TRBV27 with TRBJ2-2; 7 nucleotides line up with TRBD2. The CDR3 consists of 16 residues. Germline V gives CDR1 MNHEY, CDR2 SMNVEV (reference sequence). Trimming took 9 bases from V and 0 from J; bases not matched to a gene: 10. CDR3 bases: TGTGCCAGTATGCTGGGGGGGGAGACGAACACCGGGGAGCTGTTTTTT. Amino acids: CASMLGGETNTGELFF.

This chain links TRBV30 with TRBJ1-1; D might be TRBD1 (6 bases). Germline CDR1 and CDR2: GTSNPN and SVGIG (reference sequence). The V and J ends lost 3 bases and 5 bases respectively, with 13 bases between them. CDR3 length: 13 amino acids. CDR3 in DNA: TGTGCCTGGAGAGGCGGGGGGCCGACTGAAGCTTTCTTT. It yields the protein CAWRGGGPTEAFF.

The CDR3 bases are TGTGCCAGCAGCCAAACAGGGATGGGGAATTCACCCCTCCACTTT. Encoded protein: CASSQTGMGNSPLHF. The chain links TRBV28 to TRBJ1-6; the D gene is possibly TRBD1 (6 bases). The CDR3 sequence is 15 residues long. Trimming pared 6 bases from V and 7 bases from J, leaving 16 bases between. Germline CDR1 and CDR2: MDHEN and SYDVKM.

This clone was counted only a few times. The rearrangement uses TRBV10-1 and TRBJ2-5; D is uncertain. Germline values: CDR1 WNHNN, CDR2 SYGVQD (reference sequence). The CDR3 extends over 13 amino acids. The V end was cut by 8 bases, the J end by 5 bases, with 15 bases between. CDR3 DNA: TGCGCCAGCCAATACACTACCGGGGAGACCCAGTACTTC. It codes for CASQYTTGETQYF.

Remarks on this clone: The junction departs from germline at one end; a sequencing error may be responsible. The chain's CDR3 is CASSLERGGEQFF. The CDR3 coding sequence is TGTGCTAGCAGCTTAGAAAGGGGGGGCGAGCAGTTCTTC. The V and J genes are TRBV7-7 and TRBJ2-1; D possibly corresponds to TRBD2 (7 bases). The length of the CDR3 is 13 residues. Germline loops: CDR1 SSHAT, CDR2 FNYEAQ (reference sequence).

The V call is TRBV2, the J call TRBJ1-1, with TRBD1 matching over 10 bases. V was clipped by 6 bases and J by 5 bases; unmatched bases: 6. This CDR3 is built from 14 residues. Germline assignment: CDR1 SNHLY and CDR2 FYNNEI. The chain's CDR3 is CASRVGQGETEAFF. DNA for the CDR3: TGTGCCAGCAGGGTAGGACAGGGGGAAACTGAAGCTTTCTTT.